The rows below give T cell receptor beta chains drawn from one sample of a study of T and B cells in COVID-19 patients. TCRdb ran MiXCR on the multiplex PCR reads and lists one entry per CDR3 protein. Here the sample spans 9,000 to 13,000 distinct CDR3 sequences, around a third being singletons. The sequencing input was blood. These receptor sequences come from a human donor with active COVID-19. Both conserved end residues are part of each CDR3. A D gene is named only where the DNA matches it firmly. For some rows the clone size is stated as once, few or many, or as a class when expanded; others skip it.

CATSRDPQNQPQHF	TGTGCCACCAGCAGAGATCCCCAGAATCAGCCCCAGCATTTT	-	TRBV15	TRBJ1-5	-
CASSDGRGMNTEAFF	TGTGCCAGCAGTGATGGACGGGGCATGAACACTGAAGCTTTCTTT	-	TRBV6-1	TRBJ1-1	few
CASSQGTNTEAFF	TGTGCCAGCTCGCAAGGGACCAACACTGAAGCTTTCTTT	-	TRBV18	TRBJ1-1	-
CSATGTTSDAEQYF	TGCAGTGCTACCGGAACTACCTCGGATGCCGAGCAGTACTTC	-	TRBV20-1	TRBJ2-7	-
CSARPSSEGRTDTQYF	TGCAGTGCTAGACCCTCTAGCGAGGGGAGGACAGATACGCAGTATTTT	-	TRBV20-1	TRBJ2-3	-
CSASGQDLGPQHF	TGCAGTGCTAGTGGACAGGATTTGGGGCCCCAGCATTTT	TRBD1	TRBV20-1	TRBJ1-5	-
CASSLGQTNEQFF	TGTGCCAGCAGCTTAGGGCAGACCAATGAGCAGTTCTTC	-	TRBV7-6	TRBJ2-1	few
CASSFHVMAYEQYF	TGTGCCAGCAGTTTTCACGTTATGGCCTACGAGCAGTACTTC	-	TRBV12-3/TRBV12-4	TRBJ2-7	once
CASSPRDSSNEKLFF	TGTGCCAGCTCACCGCGGGACAGCAGCAATGAAAAACTGTTTTTT	TRBD1	TRBV18	TRBJ1-4	-
CASSFRQGANTGELFF	TGTGCCAGCAGCTTTCGACAGGGGGCGAACACCGGGGAGCTGTTTTTT	TRBD1	TRBV7-6	TRBJ2-2	medium-sized